The 15 T cell receptor beta chains presented below share a single source sample, sequenced in a study of cytomegalovirus exposure and HLA in healthy donors. Sequenced by immunoSEQ multiplex PCR; TCRdb stores in-frame clones only, minus some. Counted here are roughly 300,000 clones, 87% occurring once; the ten biggest clones make up approximately 1.1%. Sequencing was carried out using PBMCs. The source is a woman under 40 in good health and CMV-seropositive.

The V gene is TRBV6-1, the J gene TRBJ1-5; a possible D gene is TRBD1 (6 bases). Germline lookup yields CDR1 MNHNS and CDR2 SASEGT. V shed 4 bases and J shed 2 bases, with 12 bases lying between them. The CDR3 covers 15 residues. CDR3 amino acids: CASSVGGAGNQPQHF. CDR3 bases: TGTGCCAGCAGTGTTGGGGGGGCTGGCAATCAGCCCCAGCATTTT.

This chain links TRBV14 with TRBJ2-7; D gene unclear. V lost 0 bases and J lost 1, with 4 bases in between. There are 13 residues in the CDR3. CDR1 is SGHDN and CDR2 is FVKESK in the germline V gene. CDR3 residues: CASSQDSSYEQYF. Written as DNA, the CDR3 is TGTGCCAGCAGCCAAGACTCTTCCTACGAGCAGTACTTC.

The gene calls are TRBV27 and TRBJ2-7; no reliable D call. CDR3 length equals 12 residues. Per the germline V gene, CDR1 is MNHEY and CDR2 is SMNVEV (reference sequence). V lost 2 bases and J 1 base, leaving 3 bases between the germline ends. The CDR3 bases are TGTGCCAGCAGTTTAAATTCCTACGAGCAGTACTTC. Translating gives CASSLNSYEQYF.

The chain is built from TRBV2 and TRBJ1-4; D remains ambiguous. The V gene's germline CDR1 is SNHLY and CDR2 FYNNEI. The CDR3 has 15 residues. Trimming shortened V by 2 bases and J by 0 bases, and 7 bases separated the two germline ends. The CDR3 is CASSEIGATNEKLFF. The CDR3 region has the DNA TGTGCCAGCAGTGAAATCGGTGCAACTAATGAAAAACTGTTTTTT.

The V and J genes are TRBV11-2 and TRBJ2-5, with D possibly being TRBD2 (6 bases). The CDR3 runs to 15 residues. The V end lost 1 base, the J end lost 4 bases, and 13 bases lay between the germline ends. Germline V gene lookup returns CDR1 SGHAT and CDR2 FQNNGV. This CDR3 is CASSLGVGGVETQYF. The CDR3 DNA follows: TGTGCCAGCAGCTTAGGTGTCGGGGGAGTAGAGACCCAGTACTTC.

The V gene is TRBV4-1, the J gene TRBJ2-7, with D unresolved. The germline V gene encodes CDR1 MGHRA and CDR2 YSYEKL. The CDR3 has 14 residues. Trimming stripped 1 base from V and 0 bases from J, with 7 bases between. The CDR3 spells CASSQVQSSYEQYF. The CDR3 DNA sequence: TGCGCCAGCAGCCAAGTACAGAGCTCCTACGAGCAGTACTTC.

The chain is built from TRBV7-8 and TRBJ2-7, with 14 bases matching TRBD2. The CDR3 runs 16 residues. Unmatched junction bases numbered 12, after V lost 11 bases and J lost 3 bases. Germline V gene sequence: CDR1 SGHVS, CDR2 FQNEAQ. The DNA for the CDR3 is TGTGCCTGTTTAATCGGGACTAGCGGGAGTTACTACGAGCAGTACTTC. As protein: CACLIGTSGSYYEQYF.

The genes are TRBV5-1 and TRBJ2-1; tentatively, D is TRBD2 (6 bases). CDR3 length equals 15 residues. Germline CDR1 and CDR2: SGHRS and YFSETQ. The V gene lost 0 bases and the J gene lost 3 bases, with 10 bases spanning the gap. CDR3 coding DNA: TGCGCCAGCAGCTTGGTTAGCGGCATCTACAATGAGCAGTTCTTC. It specifies CASSLVSGIYNEQFF.

This clone was recorded a few times. The rearrangement joins TRBV30 to TRBJ1-5, with D maybe TRBD1 (6 bases). The CDR3 covers 14 residues. Germline values: CDR1 GTSNPN, CDR2 SVGIG (reference sequence). V dropped 2 bases and J dropped 2 bases, with 10 bases sitting between them. The CDR3 sequence is CAWSKSGGNQPQHF. DNA of the CDR3: TGTGCCTGGAGTAAGTCAGGGGGCAATCAGCCCCAGCATTTT.

This chain's CDR3 is CASSEVPGVEQYF. In nucleotides, the CDR3 is TGTGCCAGCAGTGAAGTGCCAGGGGTGGAGCAGTACTTC. V is TRBV6-1 and J is TRBJ2-7, with a weak D call TRBD1 (6 bases). The CDR3 loop spans 13 amino acids. Germline-derived CDR1 and CDR2 are MNHNS and SASEGT. The V gene lost 1 base and the J gene lost 7 bases, with 11 bases spanning the gap.

The chain recombines TRBV27 with TRBJ1-3; TRBD1 matches 7 bases. CDR3 size: 15 residues. Trimming cost V 6 bases and J 3 bases; bases outside gene matches: 8. Germline V gene lookup returns CDR1 MNHEY and CDR2 SMNVEV (reference sequence). The CDR3 DNA follows: TGTGCCAGCAGCTTGACAGGGACGGGTGGAAACACCATATATTTT. Encoded protein: CASSLTGTGGNTIYF.

This clone has only a few counts. The genes are TRBV6-4 and TRBJ2-3; no firm D call. From germline, CDR1 is MRHNA and CDR2 SNTAGT. V was clipped by 5 bases and J by 2 bases, with 14 bases between them. The CDR3 runs 15 residues. CDR3 residues: CASSQASSATDTQYF. Written as DNA, the CDR3 is TGTGCCAGCAGTCAAGCCAGCTCAGCCACAGATACGCAGTATTTT.

This clone came up once. This chain links TRBV4-3 with TRBJ2-3; no clear D gene. This CDR3 is 15 amino acids long. V lost 0 bases to trimming and J lost 0 bases, with 7 bases between them. The germline V gene has CDR1 LGHNA and CDR2 YSLEER. The CDR3 nucleotides are TGCGCCAGCAGCCAAGATGCAGCTAGCACAGATACGCAGTATTTT. Residues: CASSQDAASTDTQYF.

In its sample, this clone was seen a few times. The rearrangement joins TRBV18 to TRBJ2-3; D is possibly TRBD2 (5 bases). CDR1 is KGHSH and CDR2 is LQKENI in the germline V gene. The CDR3 has 16 residues. The germline V and J ends were trimmed by 6 bases and 0 bases, with 16 bases remaining between them. The CDR3 loop reads CASSRARTLSTDTQYF. Here the CDR3 DNA reads TGTGCCAGCTCCCGAGCGAGGACTCTCAGCACAGATACGCAGTATTTT.

The chain links TRBV15 to TRBJ1-4; a possible D gene is TRBD1 (5 bases). The CDR3 length is 12 residues. Trimming cost V 5 bases and J 10 bases, with 11 bases left between them. CDR1 is LNHNV, CDR2 YYDKDF, per germline (reference sequence). CDR3 sequence reads: CATSLDGGKLFF. The CDR3 coding sequence is TGTGCCACCAGCTTGGACGGGGGAAAACTGTTTTTT.